The sequence of this T cell receptor (beta chain) was determined in a study of blood T cells in healthy people across ages. They isolated at least 7 million PBMCs from each sample. This CDR3 has 14 amino acids. V was trimmed by 2 bases and J by 6 bases, leaving 13 bases between them. Germline V gene sequence: CDR1 SGHVS, CDR2 FQNEAQ. Using a J-beta primer mix together with a sample-barcoded 5' primer, a second PCR was run for roughly 7 to 11 cycles. MiXCR was run by TCRdb on the 5' RACE reads, yielding one entry per CDR3 protein. Of 650,000 to 700,000 distinct CDR3 sequences listed, roughly 32% are singletons.

This receptor was taken from a woman of 80 years or more in good health. Material for sequencing was blood. This chain uses TRBV7-8 with TRBJ1-1; no firm D call. The CDR3 bases are TGTGCCAGCAGCTTATCTCGGGCAGGCCCTGAAGCTTTCTTT. As protein: CASSLSRAGPEAFF.